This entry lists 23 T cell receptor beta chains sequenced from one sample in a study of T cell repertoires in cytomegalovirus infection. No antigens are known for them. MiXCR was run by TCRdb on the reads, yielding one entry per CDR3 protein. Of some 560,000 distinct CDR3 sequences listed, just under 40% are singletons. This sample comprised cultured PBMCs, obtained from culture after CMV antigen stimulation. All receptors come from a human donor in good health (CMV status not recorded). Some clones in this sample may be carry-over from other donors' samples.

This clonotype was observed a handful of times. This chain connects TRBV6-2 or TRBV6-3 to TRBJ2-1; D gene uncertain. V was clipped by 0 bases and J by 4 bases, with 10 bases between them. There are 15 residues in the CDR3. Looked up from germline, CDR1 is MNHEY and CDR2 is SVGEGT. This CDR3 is CASSYSSNLYNEQFF. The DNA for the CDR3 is TGTGCCAGCAGTTACTCCTCCAACCTATACAATGAGCAGTTCTTC.

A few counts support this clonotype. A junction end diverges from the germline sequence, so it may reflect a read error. For the CDR3, the DNA is TGTGCCACGCAAACGGGACTCAACATTGAAGCTTTCTTT. This gives the protein CATQTGLNIEAFF. V is TRBV6-2 or TRBV6-3 and J is TRBJ1-1; TRBD1 might be the D (5 bases). Per germline, CDR1 MNHEY and CDR2 SVGEGT. The CDR3 has 13 amino acids.

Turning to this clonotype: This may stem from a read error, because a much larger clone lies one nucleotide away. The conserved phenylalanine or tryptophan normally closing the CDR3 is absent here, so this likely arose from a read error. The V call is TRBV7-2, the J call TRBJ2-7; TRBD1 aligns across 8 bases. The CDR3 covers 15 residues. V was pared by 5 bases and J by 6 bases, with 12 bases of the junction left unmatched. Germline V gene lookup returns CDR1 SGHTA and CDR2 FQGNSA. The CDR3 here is CASSLLGQGASEQYL. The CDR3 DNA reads TGTGCCAGCAGCCTGCTCGGGCAGGGGGCTTCCGAGCAGTACCTC.

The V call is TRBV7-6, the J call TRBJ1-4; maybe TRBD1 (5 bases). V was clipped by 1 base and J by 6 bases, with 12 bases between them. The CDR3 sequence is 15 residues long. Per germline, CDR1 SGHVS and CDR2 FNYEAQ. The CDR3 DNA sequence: TGTGCCAGCAGCTTAGACAGGACTTGGGATGAAAAACTGTTTTTT. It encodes CASSLDRTWDEKLFF.

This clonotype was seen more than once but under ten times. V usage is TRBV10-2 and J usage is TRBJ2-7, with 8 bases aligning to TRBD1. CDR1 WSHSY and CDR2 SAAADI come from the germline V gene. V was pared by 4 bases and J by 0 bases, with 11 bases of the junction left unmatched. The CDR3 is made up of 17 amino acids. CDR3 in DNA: TGCGCCAGCAGTGCGGCAGGGGGCCGGGGAAGCTCCTACGAGCAGTACTTC. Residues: CASSAAGGRGSSYEQYF.

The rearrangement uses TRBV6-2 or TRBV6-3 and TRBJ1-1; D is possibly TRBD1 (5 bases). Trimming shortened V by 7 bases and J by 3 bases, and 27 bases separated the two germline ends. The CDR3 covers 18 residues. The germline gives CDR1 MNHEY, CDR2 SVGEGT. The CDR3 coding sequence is TGTGCCAGCAAATTGGCGCGGGGCGCAGGTCGTTTATACACTGAAGCTTTCTTT. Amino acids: CASKLARGAGRLYTEAFF.

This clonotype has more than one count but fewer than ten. CDR3 bases: TGTGCCAGCAGCTTAGCATGGGAGCGGGGGGGTTCAGATACGCAGTATTTT. It codes for CASSLAWERGGSDTQYF. This chain connects TRBV7-8 to TRBJ2-3; 10 bases map to TRBD2. With V trimmed by 0 bases and J by 4 bases, 7 bases remained unmatched. The CDR3 sequence is 17 residues long. Germline V CDR1 and CDR2: SGHVS, FQNEAQ.

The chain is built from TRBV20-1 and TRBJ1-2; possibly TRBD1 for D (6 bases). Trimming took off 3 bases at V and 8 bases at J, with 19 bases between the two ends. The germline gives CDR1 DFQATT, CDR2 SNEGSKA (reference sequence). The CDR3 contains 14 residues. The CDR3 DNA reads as TGCAGTGCTAGGGGGGGGGGCAGACTTGAAGGCTACACCTTC. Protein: CSARGGGRLEGYTF.

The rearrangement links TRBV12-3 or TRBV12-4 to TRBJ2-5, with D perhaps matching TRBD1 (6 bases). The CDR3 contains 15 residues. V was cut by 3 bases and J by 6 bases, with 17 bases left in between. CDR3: CASSLRTADLKTQYF. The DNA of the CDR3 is TGTGCCAGCAGTTTGCGGACAGCCGATTTGAAGACCCAGTACTTC.

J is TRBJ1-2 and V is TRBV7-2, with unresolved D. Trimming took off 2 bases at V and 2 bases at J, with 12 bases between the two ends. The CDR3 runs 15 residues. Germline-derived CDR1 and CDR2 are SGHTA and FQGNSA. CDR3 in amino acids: CASSLSRAENYGYTF. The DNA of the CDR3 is TGTGCCAGCAGCTTAAGTCGGGCGGAAAACTATGGCTACACCTTC.

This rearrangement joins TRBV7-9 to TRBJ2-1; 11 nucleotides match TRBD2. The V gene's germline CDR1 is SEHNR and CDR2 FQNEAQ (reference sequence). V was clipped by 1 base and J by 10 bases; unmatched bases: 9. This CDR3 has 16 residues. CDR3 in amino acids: CASSLGGSGRAGEQFF. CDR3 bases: TGTGCCAGCAGCTTAGGGGGTAGCGGGAGGGCGGGAGAGCAGTTCTTC.

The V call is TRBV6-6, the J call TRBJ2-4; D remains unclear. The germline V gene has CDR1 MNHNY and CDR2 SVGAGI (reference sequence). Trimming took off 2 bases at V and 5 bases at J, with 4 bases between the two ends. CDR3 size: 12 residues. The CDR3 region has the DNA TGTGCCAGCAGTTACGGGCAAAACATTCAGTACTTC. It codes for CASSYGQNIQYF.

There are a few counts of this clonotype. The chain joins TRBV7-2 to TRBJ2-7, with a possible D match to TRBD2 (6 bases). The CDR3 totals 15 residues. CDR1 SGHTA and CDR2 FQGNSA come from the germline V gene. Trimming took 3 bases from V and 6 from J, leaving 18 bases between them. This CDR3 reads CASSLERDVGGEQYF. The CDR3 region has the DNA TGTGCCAGCAGCTTGGAGAGGGACGTCGGGGGCGAGCAGTACTTC.

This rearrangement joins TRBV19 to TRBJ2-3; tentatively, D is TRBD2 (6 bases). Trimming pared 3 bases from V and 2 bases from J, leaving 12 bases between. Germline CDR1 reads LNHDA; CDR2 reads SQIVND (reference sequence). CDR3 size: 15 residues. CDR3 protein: CASSIGGPHTDTQYF. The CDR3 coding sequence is TGTGCCAGTAGTATCGGGGGTCCTCACACAGATACGCAGTATTTT.

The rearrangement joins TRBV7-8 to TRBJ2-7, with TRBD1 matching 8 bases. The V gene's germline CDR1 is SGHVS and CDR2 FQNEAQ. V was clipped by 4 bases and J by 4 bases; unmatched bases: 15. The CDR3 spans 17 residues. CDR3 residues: CASSSRLAGGVGYEQYF. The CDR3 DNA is TGTGCCAGCAGCTCCCGCCTGGCAGGGGGCGTTGGGTACGAGCAGTACTTC. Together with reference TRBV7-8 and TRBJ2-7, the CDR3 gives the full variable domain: GAGVSQSPRYKVAKRGQDVALRCDPISGHVSLFWYQQALGQGPEFLTYFQNEAQLDKSGLPSDRFFAERPEGSVSTLKIQRTQQEDSAVYLCASSSRLAGGVGYEQYFGPGTRLTVT.

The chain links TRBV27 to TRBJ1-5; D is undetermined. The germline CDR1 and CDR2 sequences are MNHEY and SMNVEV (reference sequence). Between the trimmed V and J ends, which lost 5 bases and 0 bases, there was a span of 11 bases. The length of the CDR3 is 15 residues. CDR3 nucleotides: TGTGCCAGCAGTCTAAGGTCCAATAGCAATCAGCCCCAGCATTTT. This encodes CASSLRSNSNQPQHF.

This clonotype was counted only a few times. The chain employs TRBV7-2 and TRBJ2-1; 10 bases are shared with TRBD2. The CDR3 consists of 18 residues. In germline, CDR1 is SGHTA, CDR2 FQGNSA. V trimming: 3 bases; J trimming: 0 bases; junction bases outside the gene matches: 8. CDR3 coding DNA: TGTGCCAGCAGCTTGATTAGCGGGGGGTTCAGCTCCTACAATGAGCAGTTCTTC. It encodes CASSLISGGFSSYNEQFF.

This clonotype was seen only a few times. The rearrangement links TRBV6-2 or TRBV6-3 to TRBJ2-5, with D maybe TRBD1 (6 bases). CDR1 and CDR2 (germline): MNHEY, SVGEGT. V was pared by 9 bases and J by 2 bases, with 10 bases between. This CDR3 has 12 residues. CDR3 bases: TGTGCCAGTACGGACAGTCAAGAGACCCAGTACTTC. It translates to CASTDSQETQYF.

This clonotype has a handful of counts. The DNA for the CDR3 is TGTGCCAGCAGCTTAGACAGGGGGAATGATCAGCCCCAGCATTTT. Encoded protein: CASSLDRGNDQPQHF. The genes are TRBV7-2 and TRBJ1-5; 8 bases fit TRBD1. Germline V CDR1 and CDR2: SGHTA, FQGNSA. With V trimmed by 1 base and J by 5 bases, 4 bases remained unmatched. The CDR3 is 15 residues long.

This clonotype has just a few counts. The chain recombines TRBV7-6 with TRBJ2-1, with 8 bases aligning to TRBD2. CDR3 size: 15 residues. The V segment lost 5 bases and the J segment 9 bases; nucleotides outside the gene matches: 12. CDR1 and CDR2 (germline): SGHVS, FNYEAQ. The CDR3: CASSPGTSLGGEQFF. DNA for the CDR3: TGTGCCAGCAGCCCTGGGACTAGTCTGGGGGGTGAGCAGTTCTTC.

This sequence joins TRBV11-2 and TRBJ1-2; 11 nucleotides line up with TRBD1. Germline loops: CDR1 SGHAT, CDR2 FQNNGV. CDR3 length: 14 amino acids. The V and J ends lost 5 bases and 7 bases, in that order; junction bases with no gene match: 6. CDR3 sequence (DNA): TGTGCCAGCAGCGGGGACAGGGGGATCGGTGGCTACACCTTC. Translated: CASSGDRGIGGYTF. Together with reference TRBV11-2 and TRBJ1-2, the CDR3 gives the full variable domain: EAGVAQSPRYKIIEKRQSVAFWCNPISGHATLYWYQQILGQGPKLLIQFQNNGVVDDSQLPKDRFSAERLKGVDSTLKIQPAKLEDSAVYLCASSGDRGIGGYTFGSGTRLTVV.

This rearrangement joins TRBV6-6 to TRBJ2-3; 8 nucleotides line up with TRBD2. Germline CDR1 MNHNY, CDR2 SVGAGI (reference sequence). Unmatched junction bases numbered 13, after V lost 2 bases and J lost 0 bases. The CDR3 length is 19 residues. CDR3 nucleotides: TGTGCCAGCAGTTACCCCGTAGCGGGATATATATCTAGCACAGATACGCAGTATTTT. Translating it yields CASSYPVAGYISSTDTQYF.

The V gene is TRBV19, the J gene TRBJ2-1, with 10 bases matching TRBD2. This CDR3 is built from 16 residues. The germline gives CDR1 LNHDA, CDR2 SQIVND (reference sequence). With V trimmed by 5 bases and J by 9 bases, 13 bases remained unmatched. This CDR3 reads CASSPSLGLAKGEQFF. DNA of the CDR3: TGTGCCAGTAGTCCCTCGTTGGGACTAGCGAAGGGTGAGCAGTTCTTC. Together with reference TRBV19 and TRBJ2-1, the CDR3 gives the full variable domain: DGGITQSPKYLFRKEGQNVTLSCEQNLNHDAMYWYRQDPGQGLRLIYYSQIVNDFQKGDIAEGYSVSREKKESFPLTVTSAQKNPTAFYLCASSPSLGLAKGEQFFGPGTRLTVL.